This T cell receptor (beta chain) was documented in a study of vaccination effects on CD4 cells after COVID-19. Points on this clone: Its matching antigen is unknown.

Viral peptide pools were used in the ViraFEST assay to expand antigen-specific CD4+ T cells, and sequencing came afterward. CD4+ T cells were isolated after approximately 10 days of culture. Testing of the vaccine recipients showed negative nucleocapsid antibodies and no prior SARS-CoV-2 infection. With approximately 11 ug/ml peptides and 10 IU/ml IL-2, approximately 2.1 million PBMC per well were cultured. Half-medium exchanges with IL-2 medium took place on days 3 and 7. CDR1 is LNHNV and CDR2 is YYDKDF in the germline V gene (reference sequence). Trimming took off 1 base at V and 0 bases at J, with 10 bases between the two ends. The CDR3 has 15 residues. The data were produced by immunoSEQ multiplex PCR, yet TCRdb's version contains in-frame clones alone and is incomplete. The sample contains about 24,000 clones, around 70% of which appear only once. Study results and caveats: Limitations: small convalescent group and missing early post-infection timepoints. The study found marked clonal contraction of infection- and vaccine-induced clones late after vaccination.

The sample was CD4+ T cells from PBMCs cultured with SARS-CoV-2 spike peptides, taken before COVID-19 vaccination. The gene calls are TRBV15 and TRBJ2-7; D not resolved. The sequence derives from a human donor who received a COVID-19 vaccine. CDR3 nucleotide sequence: TGTGCCACCAGCAGAGTTTGGGGAATCTCCTACGAGCAGTACTTC. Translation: CATSRVWGISYEQYF.